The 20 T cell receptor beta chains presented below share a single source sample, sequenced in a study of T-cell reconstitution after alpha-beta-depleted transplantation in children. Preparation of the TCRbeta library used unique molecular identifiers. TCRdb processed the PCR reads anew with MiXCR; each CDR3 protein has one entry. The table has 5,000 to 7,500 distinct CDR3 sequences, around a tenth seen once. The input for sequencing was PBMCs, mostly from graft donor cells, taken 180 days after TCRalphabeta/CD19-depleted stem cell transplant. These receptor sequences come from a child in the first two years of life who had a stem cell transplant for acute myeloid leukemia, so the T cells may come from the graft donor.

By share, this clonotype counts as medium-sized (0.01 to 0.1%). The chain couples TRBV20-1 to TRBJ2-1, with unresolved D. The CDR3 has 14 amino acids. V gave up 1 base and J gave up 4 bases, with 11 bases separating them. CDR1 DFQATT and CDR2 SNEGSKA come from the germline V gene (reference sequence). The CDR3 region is CSARVPTAYNEQFF. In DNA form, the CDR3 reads TGCAGTGCTAGAGTTCCGACCGCTTACAATGAGCAGTTCTTC.

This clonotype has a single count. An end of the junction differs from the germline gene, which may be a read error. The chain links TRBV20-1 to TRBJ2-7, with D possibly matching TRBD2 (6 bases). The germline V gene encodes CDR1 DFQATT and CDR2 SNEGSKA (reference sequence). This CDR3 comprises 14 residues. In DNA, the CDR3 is TGCAGTGATAGCACCGGCGGGAATGCCTACGAACAGTACTTC. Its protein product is CSDSTGGNAYEQYF.

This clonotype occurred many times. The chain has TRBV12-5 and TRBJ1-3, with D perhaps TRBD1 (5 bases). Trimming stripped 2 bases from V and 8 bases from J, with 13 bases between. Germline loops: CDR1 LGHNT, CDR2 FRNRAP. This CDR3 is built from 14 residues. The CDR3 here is CASGLRDEAHTIYF. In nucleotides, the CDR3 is TGTGCTAGTGGTTTGAGGGACGAGGCGCACACCATATATTTT.

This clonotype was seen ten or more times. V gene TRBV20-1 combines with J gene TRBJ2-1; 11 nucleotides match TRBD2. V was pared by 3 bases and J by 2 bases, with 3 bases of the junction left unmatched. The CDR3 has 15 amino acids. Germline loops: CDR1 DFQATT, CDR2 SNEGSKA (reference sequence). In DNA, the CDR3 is TGCAGTGCTAGGGGGACTAGCGGACCCTACAATGAGCAGTTCTTC. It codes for CSARGTSGPYNEQFF.

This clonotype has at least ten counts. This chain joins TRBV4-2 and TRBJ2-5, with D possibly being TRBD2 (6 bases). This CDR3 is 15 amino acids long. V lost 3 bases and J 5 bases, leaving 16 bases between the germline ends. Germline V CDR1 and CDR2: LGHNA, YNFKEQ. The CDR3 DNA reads TGTGCCAGCAGCCAGACAGAGCGGGCCCGGGAGACCCAGTACTTC. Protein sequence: CASSQTERARETQYF.

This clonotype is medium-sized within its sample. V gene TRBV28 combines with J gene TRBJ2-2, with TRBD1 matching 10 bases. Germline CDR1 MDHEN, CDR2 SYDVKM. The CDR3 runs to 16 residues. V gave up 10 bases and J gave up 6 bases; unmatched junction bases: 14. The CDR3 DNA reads TGTGCCACCTCCCCCGTGTGGACAGGGGGATCCGGGGAGCTGTTTTTT. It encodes CATSPVWTGGSGELFF.

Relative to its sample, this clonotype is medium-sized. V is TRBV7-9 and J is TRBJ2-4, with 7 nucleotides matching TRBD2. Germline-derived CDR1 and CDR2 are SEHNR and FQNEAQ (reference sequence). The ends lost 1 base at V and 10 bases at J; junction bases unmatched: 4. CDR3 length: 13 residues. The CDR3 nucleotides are TGTGCCAGCAGCTTAGATGTGGGGGGGATTCAGTACTTC. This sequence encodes CASSLDVGGIQYF.

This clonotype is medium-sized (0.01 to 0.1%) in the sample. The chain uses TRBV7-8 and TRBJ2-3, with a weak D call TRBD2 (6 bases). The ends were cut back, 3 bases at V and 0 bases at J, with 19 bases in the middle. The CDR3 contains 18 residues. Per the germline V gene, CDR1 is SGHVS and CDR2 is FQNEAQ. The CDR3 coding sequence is TGTGCCAGCAGCTTGAGCACCCAGGGTGGGAGGAGCACAGATACGCAGTATTTT. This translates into CASSLSTQGGRSTDTQYF. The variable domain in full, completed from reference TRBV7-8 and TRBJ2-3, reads GAGVSQSPRYKVAKRGQDVALRCDPISGHVSLFWYQQALGQGPEFLTYFQNEAQLDKSGLPSDRFFAERPEGSVSTLKIQRTQQEDSAVYLCASSLSTQGGRSTDTQYFGPGTRLTVL.

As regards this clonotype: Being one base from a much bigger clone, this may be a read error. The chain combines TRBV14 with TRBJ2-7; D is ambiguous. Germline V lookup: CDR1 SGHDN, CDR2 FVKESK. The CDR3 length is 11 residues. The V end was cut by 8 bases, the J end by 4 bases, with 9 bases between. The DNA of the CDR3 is TGTGCCAGCGGATTCTTGTACGAGCAGTACTTC. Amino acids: CASGFLYEQYF.

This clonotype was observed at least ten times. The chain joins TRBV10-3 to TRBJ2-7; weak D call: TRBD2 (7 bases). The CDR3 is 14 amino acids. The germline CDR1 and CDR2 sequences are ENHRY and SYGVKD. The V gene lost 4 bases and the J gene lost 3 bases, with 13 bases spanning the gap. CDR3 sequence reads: CAISGGGYNYEQYF. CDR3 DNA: TGTGCCATCAGTGGGGGGGGCTACAACTACGAGCAGTACTTC.

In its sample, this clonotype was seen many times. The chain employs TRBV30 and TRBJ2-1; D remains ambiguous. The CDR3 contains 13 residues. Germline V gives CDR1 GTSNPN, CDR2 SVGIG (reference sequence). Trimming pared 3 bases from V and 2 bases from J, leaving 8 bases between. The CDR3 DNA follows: TGTGCCTGGAGCGACTCGACCTACAATGAGCAGTTCTTC. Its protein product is CAWSDSTYNEQFF.

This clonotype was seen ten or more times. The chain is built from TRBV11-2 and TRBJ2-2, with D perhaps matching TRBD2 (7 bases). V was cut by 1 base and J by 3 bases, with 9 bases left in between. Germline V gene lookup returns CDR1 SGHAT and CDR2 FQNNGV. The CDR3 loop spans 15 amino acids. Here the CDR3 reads CASSLVGGDTGELFF. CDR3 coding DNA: TGTGCCAGCAGCTTAGTAGGGGGGGACACCGGGGAGCTGTTTTTT.

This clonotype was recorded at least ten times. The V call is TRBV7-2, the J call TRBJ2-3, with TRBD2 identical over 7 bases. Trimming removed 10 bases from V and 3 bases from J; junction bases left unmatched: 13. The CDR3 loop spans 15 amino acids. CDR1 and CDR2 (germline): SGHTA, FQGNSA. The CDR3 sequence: CATTAPGGGTDTQYF. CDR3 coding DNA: TGTGCCACCACAGCCCCGGGGGGTGGGACAGATACGCAGTATTTT.

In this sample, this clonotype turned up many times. DNA of the CDR3: TGTGCCTGGAGTGTTCAGCCCGGCCGTGTCGAGCAGTACTTC. The encoded protein is CAWSVQPGRVEQYF. The V call is TRBV30, the J call TRBJ2-7; D unresolved. The CDR3 consists of 14 residues. The V gene lost 0 bases and the J gene lost 6 bases, with 15 bases spanning the gap. Germline lookup yields CDR1 GTSNPN and CDR2 SVGIG (reference sequence).

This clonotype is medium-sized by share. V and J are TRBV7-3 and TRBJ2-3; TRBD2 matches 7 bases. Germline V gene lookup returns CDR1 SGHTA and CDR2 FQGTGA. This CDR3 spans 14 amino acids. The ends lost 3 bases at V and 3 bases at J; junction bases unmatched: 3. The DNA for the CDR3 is TGTGCCAGCAGCTTGGAGGGAGGGACAGATACGCAGTATTTT. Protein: CASSLEGGTDTQYF. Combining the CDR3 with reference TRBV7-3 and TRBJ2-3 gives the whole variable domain GAGVSQTPSNKVTEKGKYVELRCDPISGHTALYWYRQSLGQGPEFLIYFQGTGAADDSGLPNDRFFAVRPEGSVSTLKIQRTERGDSAVYLCASSLEGGTDTQYFGPGTRLTVL.

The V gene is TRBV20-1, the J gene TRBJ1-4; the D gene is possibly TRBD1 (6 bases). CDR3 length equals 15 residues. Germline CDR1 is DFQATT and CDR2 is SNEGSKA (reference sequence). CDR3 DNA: TGCTGCCCGGGCCAGGGGACGGGTGTGGGTGAAAAACTGTTTTTT. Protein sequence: CCPGQGTGVGEKLFF.

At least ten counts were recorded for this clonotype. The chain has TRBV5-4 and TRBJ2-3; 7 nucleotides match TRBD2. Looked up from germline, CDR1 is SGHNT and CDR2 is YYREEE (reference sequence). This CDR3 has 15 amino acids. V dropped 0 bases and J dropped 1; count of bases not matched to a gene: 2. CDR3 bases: TGTGCCAGCAGCTTGGGGCTAGCGGGCACAGATACGCAGTATTTT. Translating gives CASSLGLAGTDTQYF.

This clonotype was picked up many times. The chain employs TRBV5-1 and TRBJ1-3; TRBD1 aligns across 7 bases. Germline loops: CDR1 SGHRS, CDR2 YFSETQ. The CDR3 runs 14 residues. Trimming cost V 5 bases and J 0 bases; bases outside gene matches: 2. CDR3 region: CASRGGYSGNTIYF. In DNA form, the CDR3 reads TGCGCCAGCAGAGGGGGCTACTCTGGAAACACCATATATTTT.

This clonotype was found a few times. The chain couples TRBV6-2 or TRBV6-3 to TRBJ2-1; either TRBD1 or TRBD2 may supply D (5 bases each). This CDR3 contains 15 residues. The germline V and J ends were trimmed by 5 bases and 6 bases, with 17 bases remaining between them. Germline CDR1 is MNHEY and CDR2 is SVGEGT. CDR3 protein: CASSPGTVFSNEQFF. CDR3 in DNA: TGTGCCAGCAGTCCCGGGACCGTTTTCTCCAATGAGCAGTTCTTC.

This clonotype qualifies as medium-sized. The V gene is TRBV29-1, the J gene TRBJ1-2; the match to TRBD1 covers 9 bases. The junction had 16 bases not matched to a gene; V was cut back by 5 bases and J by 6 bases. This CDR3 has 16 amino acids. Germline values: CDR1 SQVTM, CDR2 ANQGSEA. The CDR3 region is CSVSGFGTGLIDGYTF. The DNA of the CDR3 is TGCAGCGTTTCCGGCTTCGGGACAGGGTTGATAGATGGCTACACCTTC.